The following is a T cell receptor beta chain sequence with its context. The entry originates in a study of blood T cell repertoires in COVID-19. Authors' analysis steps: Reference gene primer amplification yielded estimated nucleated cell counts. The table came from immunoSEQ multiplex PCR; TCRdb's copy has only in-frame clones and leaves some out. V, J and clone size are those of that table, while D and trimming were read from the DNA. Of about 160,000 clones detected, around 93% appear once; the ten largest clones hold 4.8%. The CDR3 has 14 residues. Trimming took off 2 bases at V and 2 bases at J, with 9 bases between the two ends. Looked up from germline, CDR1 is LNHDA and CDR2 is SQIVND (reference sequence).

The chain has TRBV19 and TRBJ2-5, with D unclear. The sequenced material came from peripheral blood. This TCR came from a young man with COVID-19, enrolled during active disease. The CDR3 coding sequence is TGTGCCAGTAGTATACCGACTCCTCAAGAGACCCAGTACTTC. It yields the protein CASSIPTPQETQYF.